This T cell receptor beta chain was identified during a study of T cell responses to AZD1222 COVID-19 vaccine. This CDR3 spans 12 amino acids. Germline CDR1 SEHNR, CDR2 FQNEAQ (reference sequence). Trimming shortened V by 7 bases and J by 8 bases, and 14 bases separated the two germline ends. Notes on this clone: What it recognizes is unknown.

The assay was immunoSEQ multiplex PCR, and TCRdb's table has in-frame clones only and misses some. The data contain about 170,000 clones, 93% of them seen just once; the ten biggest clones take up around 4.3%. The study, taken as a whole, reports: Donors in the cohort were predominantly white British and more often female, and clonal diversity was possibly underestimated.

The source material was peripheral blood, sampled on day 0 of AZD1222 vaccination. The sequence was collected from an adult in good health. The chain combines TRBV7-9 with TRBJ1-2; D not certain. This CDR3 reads CASTKAVHGYTF. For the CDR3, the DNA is TGTGCCAGCACTAAAGCGGTCCACGGCTACACCTTC.